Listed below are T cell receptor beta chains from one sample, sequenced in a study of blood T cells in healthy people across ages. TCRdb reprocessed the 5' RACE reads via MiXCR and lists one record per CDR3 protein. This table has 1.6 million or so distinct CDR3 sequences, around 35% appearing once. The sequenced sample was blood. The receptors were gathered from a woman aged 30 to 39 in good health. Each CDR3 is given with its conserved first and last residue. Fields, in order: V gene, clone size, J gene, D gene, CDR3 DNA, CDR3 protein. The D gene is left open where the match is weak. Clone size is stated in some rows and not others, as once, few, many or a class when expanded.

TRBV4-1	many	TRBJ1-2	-	TGCGCCAGCAGCCAAGAGGGCCAGGGAAACTATGGCTACACCTTC	CASSQEGQGNYGYTF
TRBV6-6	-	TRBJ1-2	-	TGTGCCAGCAGATCCCCAGGCGGGACGTTCTATGGCTACACCTTC	CASRSPGGTFYGYTF
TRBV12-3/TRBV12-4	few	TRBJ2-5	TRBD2	TGTGCCAGCAGACCGGGACTAGCGGGAGCCCAAGAGACCCAGTACTTC	CASRPGLAGAQETQYF
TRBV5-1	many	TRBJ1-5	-	TGCGCCAGCAGCTTGGAAGGGAACGCTCAGCCCCAGCATTTT	CASSLEGNAQPQHF
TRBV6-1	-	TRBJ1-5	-	TGTGCCAGCGTTAATGGACAGAACAATCAGCCCCAGCATTTT	CASVNGQNNQPQHF
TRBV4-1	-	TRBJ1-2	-	TGCGCCAGCAGCCAAGGGGACGGTAGCTATGGCTACACCTTC	CASSQGDGSYGYTF
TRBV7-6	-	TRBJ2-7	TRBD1	TGTGCCAGCAGCACTCGGGACAGGGGAAATCCTCACTTC	CASSTRDRGNPHF
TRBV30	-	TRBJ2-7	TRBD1	TGTGCCTGGAGTCCCCCGTTTTTCCGGGACAGACCTATTGACGAGCAGTACTTC	CAWSPPFFRDRPIDEQYF
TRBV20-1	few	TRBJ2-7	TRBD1	TGCAGTGCTAGGGGACAGACCCCCTACGAGCAGTACTTC	CSARGQTPYEQYF
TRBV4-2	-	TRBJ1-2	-	TGTGCCAGCAGCCAAGATTACAACAGTAACTATGGCTACACCTTC	CASSQDYNSNYGYTF
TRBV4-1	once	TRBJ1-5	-	TGCGCCAGCAGCCAGGGTCTTGGAGAGGCCCAGCATTTT	CASSQGLGEAQHF
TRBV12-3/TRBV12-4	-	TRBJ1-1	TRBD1	TGTGCCAGCAGTTTAAGGCAGGGGGTAACTGAAGCTTTCTTT	CASSLRQGVTEAFF
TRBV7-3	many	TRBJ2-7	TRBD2	TGTGCCAGCAGCTTAGTGGCGGGGGACTCCTACGAGCAGTACTTC	CASSLVAGDSYEQYF
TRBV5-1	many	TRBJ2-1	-	TGCGCCAGCAGCAATGCCGGGACGTCCTACAATGAGCAGTTCTTC	CASSNAGTSYNEQFF
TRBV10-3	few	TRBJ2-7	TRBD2	TGTGCCATCAGTGATCGGGGGACTAGCTTTGCCTACGAGCAGTACTTC	CAISDRGTSFAYEQYF
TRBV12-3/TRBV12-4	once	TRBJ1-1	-	TGTGCCAGCAGTCTAGCCCAAACGGGGCAAGACACTGAAGCTTTCTTT	CASSLAQTGQDTEAFF
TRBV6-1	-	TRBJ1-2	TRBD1	TGTGCCAGCAGTTCGGACAGGGTTCATGGCTACACCTTC	CASSSDRVHGYTF
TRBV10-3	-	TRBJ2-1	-	TGTGCCATCGGGGAGTTTCGTCCTGAGCAGTTCTTC	CAIGEFRPEQFF
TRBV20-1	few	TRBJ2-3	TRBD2	TGCAGTGCTAGAAACCCAGCGGGAGCGGCTAGCACAGATACGCAGTATTTT	CSARNPAGAASTDTQYF
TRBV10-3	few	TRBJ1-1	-	TGTGCCATCAGTGATCGAGGGGCACTGAACACTGAAGCTTTCTTT	CAISDRGALNTEAFF
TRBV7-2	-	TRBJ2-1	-	TGTGCCAGCAGCTTAGCAGCTAGCCTTGCCTACAATGAGCAGTTCTTC	CASSLAASLAYNEQFF
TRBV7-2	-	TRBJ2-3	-	TGTGCCAGCAAACGGGGGCAGGAAGGAGATACGCAGTATTTT	CASKRGQEGDTQYF
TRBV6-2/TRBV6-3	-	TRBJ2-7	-	TGTGCCAGCACCCTAGGAGACTCCTACGAGCAGTACTTC	CASTLGDSYEQYF
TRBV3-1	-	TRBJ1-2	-	TGTGCCAGCAGCCAAGATAGCGCCAGGGGCCGTCGTGGCTACACCTTC	CASSQDSARGRRGYTF
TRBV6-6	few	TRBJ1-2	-	TGTGCCAGCAGTTACTCGGCTGTGCAAGCGGTTGACACCTTC	CASSYSAVQAVDTF
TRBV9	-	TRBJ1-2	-	TGTGCCAGCAGCCGATCCGTGGGGGGCGACTATGGCTACACCTTC	CASSRSVGGDYGYTF
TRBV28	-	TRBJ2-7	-	TGTGCCAGCAGTTTCCGTAACAACGAGCAGTACTTC	CASSFRNNEQYF
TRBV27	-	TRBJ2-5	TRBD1	TGTGCCAGCAGAAAGGACAGGGGTGGTGGGACCCAGTACTTC	CASRKDRGGGTQYF
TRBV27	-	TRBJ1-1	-	TGTGCCAGCAGTTTCCAGGGATTTAGCACTGAAGCTTTCTTT	CASSFQGFSTEAFF
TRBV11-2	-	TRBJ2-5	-	TGTGCCAGCAGCTTAGTCACAGGCCACCCAGCAGAGACCCAGTACTTC	CASSLVTGHPAETQYF
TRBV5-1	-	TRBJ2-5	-	TGCGCCAGCAGCGGCCTCCAAGGGACCCAGTACTTC	CASSGLQGTQYF
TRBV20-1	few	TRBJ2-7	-	TGCAGTGCTAGAGTGGGGGGGCAAGCCCTACCTTACGAGCAGTACTTC	CSARVGGQALPYEQYF
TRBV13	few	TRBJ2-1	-	TGTGCCAGCAGTTCATCCTCGCATTACAATGAGCAGTTCTTC	CASSSSSHYNEQFF
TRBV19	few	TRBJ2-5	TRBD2	TGTGCCAGTAGTATCGGGGGGGCTAAGGAGACCCAGTACTTC	CASSIGGAKETQYF
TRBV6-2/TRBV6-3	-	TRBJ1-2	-	TGTGCCAGCCGCCCCGGGAGGGCATACTATGGCTACACCTTC	CASRPGRAYYGYTF
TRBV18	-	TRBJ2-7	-	TGTGCCAGCTCACCGAATAGGGGGTTCCTTGACGAGCAGTACTTC	CASSPNRGFLDEQYF
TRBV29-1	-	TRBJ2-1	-	TGCAGCGTTGAAGAGCGGTCCAACAATGAGCAGTTCTTC	CSVEERSNNEQFF
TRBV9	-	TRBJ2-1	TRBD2	TGTGCCAGCAGCGTAGCCCTCTGGACTAGCGGGGGGGTGGGTGAGCAGTTCTTC	CASSVALWTSGGVGEQFF
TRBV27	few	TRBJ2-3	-	TGTGCCAGCAGACGGGTATCCACATGGGTCACAGATACGCAGTATTTT	CASRRVSTWVTDTQYF
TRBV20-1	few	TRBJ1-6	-	TGCAGTGCCCCGGGGGGGAATACTAATTCACCCCTCCACTTT	CSAPGGNTNSPLHF
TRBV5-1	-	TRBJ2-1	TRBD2	TGCGCCAGCAGCCCGGGACTAGCGGGAGAGAATGGGCAGTTCTTC	CASSPGLAGENGQFF
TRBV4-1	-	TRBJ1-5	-	TGCGCCAGCAGCCAAGATGCGGTCAGCAATCAGCCCCAGCATTTT	CASSQDAVSNQPQHF
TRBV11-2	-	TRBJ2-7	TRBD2	TGTGCCAGCAGCTTAGGCCTAGCGGGAGAGGAAGATTGGGAGCAGTACTTC	CASSLGLAGEEDWEQYF
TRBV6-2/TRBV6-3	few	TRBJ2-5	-	TGTGCCAGCAGTTACTCGACCGGACAGCTACCGGAGACCCAGTACTTC	CASSYSTGQLPETQYF
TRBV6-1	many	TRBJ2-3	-	TGTGCCAGCGGTAGGGACACAGATACGCAGTATTTT	CASGRDTDTQYF
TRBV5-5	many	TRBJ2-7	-	TGTGCCAGCAGCCTTATTCTGGCGGGGGAGCAGTACTTC	CASSLILAGEQYF
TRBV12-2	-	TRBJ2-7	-	TGTGCAAGTCGCTTAGTTGGCAGGAACTACGAGCAGTACTTC	CASRLVGRNYEQYF
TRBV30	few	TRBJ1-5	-	TGTGCCTGGAGTTCGAGCCCCGGTAATCAGCCCCAGCATTTT	CAWSSSPGNQPQHF